The 24 T cell receptor beta chains presented below share a single source sample, sequenced in a study of regulatory T cells in long-lasting Graves disease (dated by TCRdb to the early 2020s). Receptor libraries were prepared by multiplex PCR. The sequencer listed for this sample is Illumina HiSeq 4000. To build TCR beta libraries, CDR3 regions were amplified by Arm-PCR using iRepertoire HTBI primers. TCRdb reprocessing: public reads trimmed at Q25 with fastp, clones called with MiXCR, in-frame beta chains kept. Rows with a matching CDR3 protein are joined into one entry that keeps the most common DNA and genes. The sample table contains 500,000 to 700,000 distinct CDR3 sequences; only one count was recorded for about 30% of them. 42% of the sample belongs to the ten largest clones. The time point label corresponds to: persistent/refractory GD, antithyroid drugs over 5 years with positive TRAb. For both TCR sequencing and RNA sequencing, RNA was extracted from PBMCs using TRIzol.

This specimen was peripheral blood mononuclear cells (PBMCs), taken when the disease was refractory, from a patient treated with antithyroid drugs. Receptors were obtained from a female donor with Graves disease.

The genes are TRBV7-9 and TRBJ1-2; 7 bases align to TRBD1. The germline V gene has CDR1 SEHNR and CDR2 FQNEAQ (reference sequence). The J segment lost 0 bases and the V segment lost 1 base, leaving 5 bases of the junction unmatched. The CDR3 consists of 16 residues. CDR3 in amino acids: CASSLDGQGANYGYTF. The CDR3 bases are TGTGCCAGCAGCTTAGACGGGCAGGGGGCTAACTATGGCTACACCTTC.

J is TRBJ1-5 and V is TRBV7-9, with TRBD1 matching 10 bases. Trimming removed 2 bases from V and 0 bases from J; junction bases left unmatched: 7. The CDR3 runs 18 residues. Germline V gives CDR1 SEHNR, CDR2 FQNEAQ (reference sequence). As DNA, the CDR3 is TGTGCCAGCAGCTTATGGGACAGGGGTATGAGTAGCAATCAGCCCCAGCATTTT. This gives the protein CASSLWDRGMSSNQPQHF. The variable domain in full, with the rest retrieved from reference TRBV7-9 and TRBJ1-5, is DTGVSQNPRHKITKRGQNVTFRCDPISEHNRLYWYRQTLGQGPEFLTYFQNEAQLEKSRLLSDRFSAERPKGSFSTLEIQRTEQGDSAMYLCASSLWDRGMSSNQPQHFGDGTRLSIL.

The CDR3: CASSSGLVVTDTQYF. The CDR3 nucleotides read TGTGCCAGCAGCTCTGGACTAGTAGTCACAGATACGCAGTATTTT. The chain uses TRBV11-2 and TRBJ2-3, with 7 bases fitting TRBD2. The CDR3 has 15 residues. J was trimmed by 2 bases and V by 4 bases; bases with no gene match: 6. Germline V gene lookup returns CDR1 SGHAT and CDR2 FQNNGV.

This clonotype was detected many times. The gene calls are TRBV28 and TRBJ1-1; no clear D. Per germline, CDR1 MDHEN and CDR2 SYDVKM. The CDR3 loop spans 12 amino acids. The V end was cut by 2 bases, the J end by 11 bases, with 12 bases between. The CDR3 DNA follows: TGTGCCAGCAGTTTACGTTGGGAGGAGGCTTTCTTT. This translates into CASSLRWEEAFF.

The chain has TRBV19 and TRBJ2-5; TRBD1 is a possible D gene (6 bases). Germline lookup yields CDR1 LNHDA and CDR2 SQIVND (reference sequence). Trimming removed 7 bases at V and 4 bases at J, with 16 bases between. This CDR3 is built from 14 residues. The CDR3 protein is CASTTYREGETQYF. The DNA of the CDR3 is TGTGCCAGTACAACGTACAGGGAAGGAGAGACCCAGTACTTC.

This sequence joins TRBV12-5 and TRBJ2-5; tentative D call: TRBD2 (7 bases). The germline V and J ends were trimmed by 6 bases and 7 bases, with 18 bases remaining between them. Germline CDR1 reads LGHNT; CDR2 reads FRNRAP. There are 14 residues in the CDR3. The CDR3 loop is CASGVAEGGGTQYF. The CDR3 region has the DNA TGTGCTAGTGGAGTTGCGGAGGGGGGGGGGACCCAGTACTTC.

Note on this clonotype: The CDR3 end shows no conserved phenylalanine or tryptophan, and so a read error is likely. The chain joins TRBV12-3 or TRBV12-4 to TRBJ2-5; D not resolved. Trimming shortened V by 5 bases and J by 5 bases, and 6 bases separated the two germline ends. CDR3 size: 11 residues. The CDR3 loop is CASSRTETQYL. CDR3 in DNA: TGTGCCAGCAGTCGTACTGAGACCCAGTACCTC.

This clonotype was seen more than once but under ten times. V is TRBV19 and J is TRBJ2-7; possibly TRBD2 for D (5 bases). Germline values: CDR1 LNHDA, CDR2 SQIVND (reference sequence). The CDR3 runs 14 residues. V dropped 0 bases and J dropped 3 bases, with 9 bases sitting between them. CDR3 nucleotides: TGTGCCAGTAGTATAGACCTCCGGGACTACGAGCAGTACTTC. Its protein product is CASSIDLRDYEQYF.

This clonotype came up a few times. V gene TRBV20-1 combines with J gene TRBJ1-1; tentative D call: TRBD1 (6 bases). V was pared by 1 base and J by 2 bases, with 11 bases between. The CDR3 runs 14 residues. The germline V gene has CDR1 DFQATT and CDR2 SNEGSKA (reference sequence). The chain's CDR3 is CSARAPGVNTEAFF. The CDR3, as DNA: TGCAGTGCTAGAGCGCCAGGGGTCAACACTGAAGCTTTCTTT.

The chain is built from TRBV4-2 and TRBJ1-1; no clear D gene. CDR3 size: 14 residues. CDR1 is LGHNA and CDR2 is YNFKEQ in the germline V gene. V was pared by 6 bases and J by 1 base, with 12 bases between. The CDR3 loop is CASRLHGENTEAFF. In DNA form, the CDR3 reads TGTGCCAGCAGGCTGCACGGGGAGAACACTGAAGCTTTCTTT.

This clonotype was detected a few times. The chain combines TRBV20-1 with TRBJ2-2; 7 bases line up with TRBD2. CDR1 is DFQATT, CDR2 SNEGSKA, per germline (reference sequence). The V and J ends lost 1 base and 5 bases, in that order; junction bases with no gene match: 4. The CDR3 has 14 amino acids. CDR3 in amino acids: CSARGGSGTGELFF. CDR3 sequence (DNA): TGCAGTGCTAGAGGGGGTAGCGGGACCGGGGAGCTGTTTTTT.

In its sample, this clonotype was seen a few times. J is TRBJ1-5 and V is TRBV19; D unresolved. The CDR3 runs 15 residues. Trimming took 3 bases from V and 5 from J, leaving 14 bases between them. Per germline, CDR1 LNHDA and CDR2 SQIVND (reference sequence). The CDR3 loop reads CASSISGSVDQPQHF. The CDR3 DNA sequence: TGTGCCAGTAGTATTTCCGGCAGTGTTGATCAGCCCCAGCATTTT.

The V gene is TRBV10-3, the J gene TRBJ1-1; TRBD1 agrees at 7 bases. CDR1 and CDR2 (germline): ENHRY, SYGVKD. The CDR3 is 13 amino acids. The V gene end was trimmed by 6 bases and the J gene end by 6 bases; junction bases not matched to a gene: 7. CDR3 nucleotide sequence: TGTGCCATCAGCCGACAGGGCGACTCTGAAGCTTTCTTT. Translation gives CAISRQGDSEAFF.

This clonotype was observed a few times. The V call is TRBV20-1, the J call TRBJ1-5; no clear D gene. The CDR3 is 15 residues long. Trimming shortened V by 3 bases and J by 2 bases, and 14 bases separated the two germline ends. In germline, CDR1 is DFQATT, CDR2 SNEGSKA (reference sequence). The CDR3 nucleotides read TGCAGTGCTAGTAGCAGCCTAAAGGGCAATCAGCCCCAGCATTTT. This codes for CSASSSLKGNQPQHF.

This clonotype was counted only a few times. The chain uses TRBV27 and TRBJ2-1; 8 bases fit TRBD2. Germline CDR1 reads MNHEY; CDR2 reads SMNVEV (reference sequence). J lost 0 bases, V lost 7 bases, and 5 bases had no gene match. This CDR3 comprises 15 residues. The CDR3 reads CASKGREGSYNEQFF. Written as DNA, the CDR3 is TGTGCCAGCAAGGGTCGGGAGGGCTCCTACAATGAGCAGTTCTTC.

The genes are TRBV29-1 and TRBJ1-1; maybe TRBD1 (6 bases). V gave up 7 bases and J gave up 4 bases, with 13 bases separating them. Per the germline V gene, CDR1 is SQVTM and CDR2 is ANQGSEA. The CDR3 loop spans 12 amino acids. The CDR3 region has the DNA TGCAGCGGCGTTCTCAGGGGCACTGAAGCTTTCTTT. As protein: CSGVLRGTEAFF. Using reference TRBV29-1 and TRBJ1-1 for the parts outside the CDR3, the full variable domain is SAVISQKPSRDICQRGTSLTIQCQVDSQVTMMFWYRQQPGQSLTLIATANQGSEATYESGFVIDKFPISRPNLTFSTLTVSNMSPEDSSIYLCSGVLRGTEAFFGQGTRLTVV.

In this sample, this clonotype turned up a few times. This rearrangement joins TRBV7-3 to TRBJ2-3, with D possibly TRBD2 on 6 matching bases. Germline lookup yields CDR1 SGHTA and CDR2 FQGTGA. V was shortened by 5 bases and J by 3 bases, with 21 bases between the two germline ends. The CDR3 extends over 17 amino acids. CDR3 nucleotide sequence: TGTGCCAGCAGCGGCACGGGGACCTCAGGGAGGACAGATACGCAGTATTTT. The encoded protein is CASSGTGTSGRTDTQYF.

V and J are TRBV30 and TRBJ1-5; a possible D gene is TRBD1 (5 bases). Germline V gene sequence: CDR1 GTSNPN, CDR2 SVGIG (reference sequence). The CDR3 contains 13 residues. The germline V and J ends were trimmed by 3 bases and 4 bases, with 10 bases remaining between them. The CDR3 DNA reads as TGTGCCTGGAGGGGCCCAGGGAATCAGCCCCAGCATTTT. Its protein is CAWRGPGNQPQHF.

This clonotype was seen more than once but under ten times. The rearrangement uses TRBV7-9 and TRBJ1-1; 10 bases map to TRBD1. The CDR3 loop spans 15 amino acids. The germline gives CDR1 SEHNR, CDR2 FQNEAQ (reference sequence). The trim removed 4 bases at V and 7 bases at J, leaving 9 bases unmatched. The CDR3, as DNA: TGTGCCAGCAGCTCCACTCTCCGGGACAGGGGTGAAGCTTTCTTT. It encodes CASSSTLRDRGEAFF.

The genes are TRBV5-1 and TRBJ1-2, with D tentatively TRBD1 (6 bases). Germline values: CDR1 SGHRS, CDR2 YFSETQ. The CDR3 loop spans 12 amino acids. Trimming took 1 base from V and 7 from J, leaving 8 bases between them. The CDR3 DNA follows: TGCGCCAGCAGCTTGACAGGGAGTGGCTACACCTTC. The encoded protein is CASSLTGSGYTF.

This clonotype was counted ten times or more. The CDR3 nucleotides read TGCAGTGCGGAACTCTTCTGGGCCCAAGAGACCCAGTACTTC. Encoded protein: CSAELFWAQETQYF. The genes are TRBV20-1 and TRBJ2-5; D not certain. The CDR3 consists of 14 residues. CDR1 and CDR2 (germline): DFQATT, SNEGSKA (reference sequence). With 6 bases removed from V and 1 base from J, the gap between germline ends came to 15 bases.

This chain joins TRBV29-1 and TRBJ1-3; D not certain. The germline CDR1 and CDR2 sequences are SQVTM and ANQGSEA. This CDR3 comprises 15 residues. V lost 0 bases to trimming and J lost 2 bases, with 11 bases between them. CDR3 coding DNA: TGCAGCGTTGAAGATCTTGCCAGTCCTGGAAACACCATATATTTT. Its translation is CSVEDLASPGNTIYF.

The J gene is TRBJ2-4, the V gene TRBV3-1; the D gene is possibly TRBD2 (5 bases). V shed 4 bases and J shed 2 bases, with 12 bases lying between them. CDR3 length: 15 amino acids. Germline V gene data show CDR1 as LGHDT and CDR2 as YNNKEL (reference sequence). CDR3 bases: TGTGCCAGCAGCCCTCCCGGGGAGTCCAAAAACATTCAGTACTTC. Translating it yields CASSPPGESKNIQYF.

The chain employs TRBV19 and TRBJ2-7; D may be TRBD1 (5 bases). The germline V gene has CDR1 LNHDA and CDR2 SQIVND (reference sequence). Trimming took 1 base from V and 0 from J, leaving 10 bases between them. The CDR3 spans 15 residues. CDR3 DNA: TGTGCCAGTAGTATAGTTGGACAACCCTCCTACGAGCAGTACTTC. Protein product: CASSIVGQPSYEQYF.